This TCR beta chain originates from a study of CD8 T cells in ankylosing spondylitis. Findings and limits, study-wide: In peripheral blood, disease-linked CD8+ clones occurred at relatively low frequencies. Several of the motif variants were reported before in synovial fluid and blood from reactive arthritis. What seemed typical of ankylosing spondylitis blood was a TCR beta motif built from about eight highly homologous variants. Matched ankylosing spondylitis synovial fluid reportedly contained a significantly enriched population of disease-linked clones.

Quantitative 5'-RACE with molecular barcodes was used to make the TCR beta libraries. TCRdb reanalysed the 5' RACE reads using MiXCR and keeps one entry per CDR3 protein. The sample lists about 420,000 distinct CDR3 sequences, more than 20% occurring once. The CDR3 is 13 amino acids. The V end was cut by 5 bases, the J end by 6 bases, with 14 bases between. Germline assignment: CDR1 MNHEY and CDR2 SMNVEV (reference sequence). On this clonotype itself: Its specificity is unknown.

The sequencing sample was made of blood, either unsorted or a sorted T cell fraction (not recorded which). The receptor was derived from a male donor with ankylosing spondylitis. The J gene is TRBJ2-7, the V gene TRBV27; a possible D gene is TRBD1 (6 bases). CDR3 nucleotides: TGTGCCAGCAGTCCAAACAGGGTTTTCGAGCAGTACTTC. Translation: CASSPNRVFEQYF.